This entry features one T cell receptor (beta chain) sequence. Its antigen is currently unknown. The data belong to a study of CD8+ T cells in alopecia areata. Whole-study context: For the treated group, dosing was oral tofacitinib at 5 to 10 mg twice daily. Points from the study as a whole: Tofacitinib significantly lowered scalp clonality and expanded CD8+ clones among the top 100. Baseline CD8+ expansion's link to response remains uncertain, as there was one nonresponder.

It was cDNA, reverse transcribed from extracted RNA, that served as the sequencing template. Data came from immunoSEQ multiplex PCR; TCRdb stores just in-frame clones and leaves some out. The repertoire holds approximately 150,000 clones, about 85% seen once, with around 13% in the top ten. This CDR3 contains 12 residues. Germline CDR1 reads SGHRS; CDR2 reads YFSETQ. Trimming left V 4 bases short and J 2 bases short, with 7 bases between. Regarding treatment: oral pan-JAK inhibitor, 5-10 mg twice daily. The clonotype was recovered from a human donor with alopecia areata. V is TRBV5-1 and J is TRBJ2-7; D unresolved. The input for sequencing was CD8+ T cells sorted from blood, taken at week 4, from a patient treated with tofacitinib. Here the CDR3 reads CASSLPTYEQYF. Written as DNA, the CDR3 is TGCGCCAGCAGCCTTCCAACCTACGAGCAGTACTTC.